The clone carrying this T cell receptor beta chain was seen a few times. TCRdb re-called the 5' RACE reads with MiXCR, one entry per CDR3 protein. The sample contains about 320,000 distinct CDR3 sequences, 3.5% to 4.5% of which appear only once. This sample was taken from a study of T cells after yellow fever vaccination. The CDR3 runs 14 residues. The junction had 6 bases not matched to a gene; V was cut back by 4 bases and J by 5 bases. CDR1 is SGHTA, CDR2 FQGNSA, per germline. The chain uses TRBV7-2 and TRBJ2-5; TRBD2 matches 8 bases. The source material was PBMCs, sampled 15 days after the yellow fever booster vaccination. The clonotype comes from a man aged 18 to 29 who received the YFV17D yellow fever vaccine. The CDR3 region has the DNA TGTGCCAGCAGCTATCCGGGGGGGAGGGAGACCCAGTACTTC. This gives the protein CASSYPGGRETQYF.